The 15 T cell receptor beta chains below come from one sample, sequenced in a study of blood T cell repertoires in COVID-19. Clones were read by immunoSEQ multiplex PCR, and TCRdb kept only the in-frame ones, dropping some. The table shows hundreds of thousands of clones, with more than 75% occurring only once. The sequenced sample consisted of PBMCs or T cells enriched from blood (not recorded which). The receptors stem from a woman in her thirties or forties with acute COVID-19.

The chain couples TRBV7-9 to TRBJ1-6; D ambiguous. Trimming left V 10 bases short and J 9 bases short, with 16 bases between. Germline V CDR1 and CDR2: SEHNR, FQNEAQ (reference sequence). The CDR3 covers 13 residues. The chain's CDR3 is CAIRAGGSSPLHF. The DNA for the CDR3 is TGTGCCATACGGGCCGGCGGGAGTTCACCCCTCCACTTT.

This clone was counted only a few times. This chain joins TRBV20-1 and TRBJ2-5; 14 positions agree with TRBD2. J was trimmed by 6 bases and V by 3 bases; bases with no gene match: 3. There are 14 residues in the CDR3. Germline CDR1 is DFQATT and CDR2 is SNEGSKA (reference sequence). This CDR3 is CSASGTSGRKTQYF. CDR3 DNA sequence: TGCAGTGCTAGTGGGACTAGCGGGAGAAAGACCCAGTACTTC.

The rearrangement links TRBV5-4 to TRBJ2-7, with a possible D match to TRBD2 (5 bases). Germline lookup yields CDR1 SGHNT and CDR2 YYREEE (reference sequence). This CDR3 contains 14 residues. V was trimmed by 4 bases and J by 3 bases, leaving 14 bases between them. CDR3 residues: CASSRSGSLYEQYF. The CDR3 DNA reads as TGTGCCAGCAGCAGATCGGGGAGCCTCTACGAGCAGTACTTC.

The rearrangement uses TRBV7-9 and TRBJ2-1, with 10 positions matching TRBD2. With 6 bases clipped from V and 8 bases from J, the junction kept 13 bases outside the gene matches. Germline V gene lookup returns CDR1 SEHNR and CDR2 FQNEAQ (reference sequence). The CDR3 contains 16 residues. The CDR3 here is CASRGFSGRTTDEQFF. CDR3 DNA: TGTGCCAGCAGGGGGTTTAGCGGGAGGACGACAGATGAGCAGTTCTTC.

The chain is built from TRBV7-9 and TRBJ1-2, with 9 bases identical to TRBD1. The CDR3 has 14 amino acids. With 5 bases clipped from V and 7 bases from J, the junction kept 8 bases outside the gene matches. CDR1 and CDR2 (germline): SEHNR, FQNEAQ (reference sequence). The CDR3 reads CASSISDRGGGYTF. In nucleotides, the CDR3 is TGTGCCAGCAGCATCTCGGACAGGGGTGGTGGCTACACCTTC.

The chain couples TRBV6-1 to TRBJ1-6, with D perhaps matching TRBD1 (6 bases). Germline V lookup: CDR1 MNHNS, CDR2 SASEGT. V was shortened by 2 bases and J by 7 bases, with 9 bases between the two germline ends. The length of the CDR3 is 14 residues. The CDR3 DNA follows: TGTGCCAGCAGTGAATGGCAGGGGAATTCACCCCTCCACTTT. This codes for CASSEWQGNSPLHF.

The chain recombines TRBV23-1 with TRBJ1-2; the D is unclear. TRBV23-1 is designated an ORF whose function remains uncertain. This CDR3 comprises 12 residues. V was trimmed by 4 bases and J by 8 bases, leaving 11 bases between them. CDR3 amino acids: CASSLRPYGYTF. Written as DNA, the CDR3 is TGCGCCAGCAGTCTCAGGCCCTACGGCTACACCTTC.

This sequence joins TRBV18 and TRBJ1-6, with D unresolved. Germline CDR1 KGHSH, CDR2 LQKENI. The CDR3 has 14 amino acids. The V gene lost 0 bases and the J gene lost 6 bases, with 6 bases spanning the gap. For the CDR3, the DNA is TGTGCCAGCTCACCACCTGTACTTAATTCACCCCTCCACTTT. This gives the protein CASSPPVLNSPLHF.

The V and J genes are TRBV14 and TRBJ2-2; 9 positions match TRBD1. The CDR3 is 19 residues long. V dropped 1 base and J dropped 6; count of bases not matched to a gene: 15. CDR1 is SGHDN, CDR2 FVKESK, per germline. CDR3 amino acids: CASSQAPPGQGLWAGELFF. Here the CDR3 DNA reads TGTGCCAGCAGCCAAGCGCCCCCGGGACAGGGATTGTGGGCCGGGGAGCTGTTTTTT.

There are a few counts of this clone. The rearrangement joins TRBV19 to TRBJ1-1; weak D call: TRBD1 (5 bases). Germline assignment: CDR1 LNHDA and CDR2 SQIVND (reference sequence). This CDR3 spans 14 amino acids. Trimming left V 6 bases short and J 4 bases short, with 15 bases between. CDR3 coding DNA: TGTGCCAGTAGGGTGTCCGCCGGGGGCACTGAAGCTTTCTTT. It yields the protein CASRVSAGGTEAFF.

The chain is built from TRBV7-9 and TRBJ1-3, with D possibly TRBD1 on 5 matching bases. Trimming shortened V by 5 bases and J by 1 base, and 6 bases separated the two germline ends. The CDR3 has 13 residues. Germline V gene lookup returns CDR1 SEHNR and CDR2 FQNEAQ (reference sequence). CDR3 nucleotides: TGTGCCAGCAGCCCAGGGTCTGGAAACACCATATATTTT. Translating gives CASSPGSGNTIYF.

V is TRBV10-3 and J is TRBJ1-4; D is perhaps TRBD1 (6 bases). The V gene's germline CDR1 is ENHRY and CDR2 SYGVKD. The CDR3 runs 15 residues. The V end was cut by 2 bases, the J end by 0 bases, with 7 bases between. CDR3 residues: CAISERGTTNEKLFF. The CDR3, as DNA: TGTGCCATCAGTGAGAGGGGGACAACTAATGAAAAACTGTTTTTT.

The chain has TRBV28 and TRBJ2-5, with 8 bases lining up with TRBD2. The CDR3 consists of 14 residues. Germline CDR1 reads MDHEN; CDR2 reads SYDVKM. V dropped 1 base and J dropped 5; count of bases not matched to a gene: 3. CDR3: CASSLSSGSETQYF. For the CDR3, the DNA is TGTGCCAGCAGTTTATCTAGCGGGTCGGAGACCCAGTACTTC. The full variable domain, in which reference TRBV28 and TRBJ2-5 provide the parts outside the CDR3, is DVKVTQSSRYLVKRTGEKVFLECVQDMDHENMFWYRQDPGLGLRLIYFSYDVKMKEKGDIPEGYSVSREKKERFSLILESASTNQTSMYLCASSLSSGSETQYFGPGTRLLVL.

This clone was detected once. The chain has TRBV7-9 and TRBJ1-4; 7 nucleotides match TRBD1. The ends lost 5 bases at V and 6 bases at J; junction bases unmatched: 12. CDR3 size: 16 residues. Germline assignment: CDR1 SEHNR and CDR2 FQNEAQ (reference sequence). CDR3 amino acids: CASSAPTGTVYEKLFF. The DNA of the CDR3 is TGTGCCAGCAGCGCACCCACCGGGACAGTATATGAAAAACTGTTTTTT.

This clone showed up just once. The rearrangement links TRBV6-1 to TRBJ2-7, with a possible D match to TRBD2 (6 bases). The V end was cut by 0 bases, the J end by 4 bases, with 13 bases between. CDR1 is MNHNS, CDR2 SASEGT, per germline. The CDR3 is 15 residues long. CDR3 region: CASSEAGGFAYEQYF. DNA of the CDR3: TGTGCCAGCAGTGAAGCGGGGGGATTTGCATACGAGCAGTACTTC.